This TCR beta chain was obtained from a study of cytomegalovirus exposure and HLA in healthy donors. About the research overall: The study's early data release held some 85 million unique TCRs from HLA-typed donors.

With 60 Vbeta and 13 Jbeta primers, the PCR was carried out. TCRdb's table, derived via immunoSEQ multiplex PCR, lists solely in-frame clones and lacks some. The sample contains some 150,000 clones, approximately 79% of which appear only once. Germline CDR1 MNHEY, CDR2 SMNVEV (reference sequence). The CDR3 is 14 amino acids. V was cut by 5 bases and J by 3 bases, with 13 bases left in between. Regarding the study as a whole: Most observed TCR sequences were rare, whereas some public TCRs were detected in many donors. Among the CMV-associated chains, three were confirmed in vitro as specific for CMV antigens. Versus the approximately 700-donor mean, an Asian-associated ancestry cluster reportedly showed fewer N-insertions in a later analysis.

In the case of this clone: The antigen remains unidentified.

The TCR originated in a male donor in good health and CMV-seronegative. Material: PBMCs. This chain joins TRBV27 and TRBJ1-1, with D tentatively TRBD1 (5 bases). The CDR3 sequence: CASSPQGGYTEAFF. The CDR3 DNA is TGTGCCAGCAGTCCCCAGGGTGGGTACACTGAAGCTTTCTTT.